The rows below give T cell receptor beta chains drawn from one sample of a study of blood T cell repertoires in COVID-19. Using immunoSEQ multiplex PCR, the repertoire was profiled, and TCRdb retains in-frame clones only, with some absent. Among some 50,000 clones listed, roughly 90% were seen once. Sequencing input: peripheral blood. The receptors come from a man older than 75 with acute or convalescent COVID-19. Both conserved end residues are part of each CDR3. D genes are given only for firm matches.

len,j_gene,v_gene,d_gene,CDR3aa,CDR3nt
16,TRBJ1-5,TRBV6-1,TRBD1,CASSDRQGGSNQPQHF,TGTGCCAGCAGTGACCGACAGGGAGGAAGCAATCAGCCCCAGCATTTT
12,TRBJ2-7,TRBV7-9,TRBD1,CASSLDRDRQYF,TGTGCCAGCAGCCTGGACAGGGACCGGCAGTACTTC
12,TRBJ1-2,TRBV5-6,NA,CASREENYGYTF,TGTGCCAGCAGGGAGGAAAACTATGGCTACACCTTC
16,TRBJ2-5,TRBV30,TRBD2,CAWSGPMTSGKETQYF,TGTGCCTGGAGTGGCCCCATGACTAGCGGAAAAGAGACCCAGTACTTC
14,TRBJ2-3,TRBV15,NA,CATSLGGQGGRQYF,TGTGCCACCAGCCTCGGGGGTCAGGGGGGCAGACAGTATTTT
15,TRBJ2-5,TRBV30,NA,CAWTDSGRGRETQYF,TGTGCCTGGACTGACTCCGGGCGGGGGCGAGAGACCCAGTACTTC
16,TRBJ1-2,TRBV2,NA,CAINLPLAGSLYGYTF,TGTGCCATCAATCTCCCCCTGGCAGGAAGCCTCTATGGCTACACCTTC
15,TRBJ1-1,TRBV3-1/TRBV3-2,TRBD1,CASNHRDRPNTEAFF,TGTGCCAGCAACCACAGGGACAGACCGAACACTGAAGCTTTCTTT
15,TRBJ1-5,TRBV6-5,NA,CASSYTSGEDQPQHF,TGTGCCAGCAGTTACACCTCAGGGGAAGATCAGCCCCAGCATTTT
15,TRBJ1-5,TRBV19,NA,CASILSGDSNQPQHF,TGTGCCAGTATTCTTTCGGGGGATAGCAATCAGCCCCAGCATTTT
15,TRBJ1-5,TRBV5-1,NA,CASSLAGVSNQPQHF,TGCGCCAGCAGCTTGGCGGGGGTGAGCAATCAGCCCCAGCATTTT